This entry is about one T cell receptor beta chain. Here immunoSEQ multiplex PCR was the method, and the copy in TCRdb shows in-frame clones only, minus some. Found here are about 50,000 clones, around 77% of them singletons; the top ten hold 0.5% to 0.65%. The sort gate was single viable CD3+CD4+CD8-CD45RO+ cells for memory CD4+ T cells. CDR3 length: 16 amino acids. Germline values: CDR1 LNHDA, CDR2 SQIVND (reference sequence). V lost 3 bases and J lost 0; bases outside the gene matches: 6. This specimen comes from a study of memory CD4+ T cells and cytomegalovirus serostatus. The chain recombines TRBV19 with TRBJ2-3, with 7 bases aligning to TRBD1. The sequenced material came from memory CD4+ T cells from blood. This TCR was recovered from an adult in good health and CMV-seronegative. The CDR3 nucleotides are TGTGCCAGTAGTATTTGGGACAGCTCTAGCACAGATACGCAGTATTTT. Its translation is CASSIWDSSSTDTQYF.